This T cell receptor beta chain was recorded in a study of post-analysis software for immune sequencing data. General study results and limits: Significantly decreased normalized Chao1 diversity was recorded for multiple sclerosis patients relative to controls. Same-batch samples co-clustered strongly by F measure. Five TRBV segments occurring more often in patients than controls included TRBV5-6, TRBV5-1 and TRBV20-1.

The library was made from cDNA and included unique molecular identifiers. Out of roughly 0.85 to 10 million T cells, a few hundred thousand cDNA molecules were generated. TCRdb ran MiXCR on the PCR reads and lists one entry per CDR3 protein. The sample lists hundreds of thousands of distinct CDR3 sequences; roughly 36% were seen once. The germline V gene encodes CDR1 WSHSY and CDR2 SAAADI. CDR3 length: 13 amino acids. V lost 1 base, J lost 3 bases, and 5 bases lay in between. Comment on this clonotype: Its matching antigen is unknown.

This TCR derives from a girl aged 5 to 17 with multiple sclerosis. V gene TRBV10-2 combines with J gene TRBJ2-3, with D unclear. The specimen sequenced was blood. The CDR3 loop reads CASSEFGTDTQYF. CDR3 in DNA: TGCGCCAGCAGTGAGTTCGGGACAGATACGCAGTATTTT.